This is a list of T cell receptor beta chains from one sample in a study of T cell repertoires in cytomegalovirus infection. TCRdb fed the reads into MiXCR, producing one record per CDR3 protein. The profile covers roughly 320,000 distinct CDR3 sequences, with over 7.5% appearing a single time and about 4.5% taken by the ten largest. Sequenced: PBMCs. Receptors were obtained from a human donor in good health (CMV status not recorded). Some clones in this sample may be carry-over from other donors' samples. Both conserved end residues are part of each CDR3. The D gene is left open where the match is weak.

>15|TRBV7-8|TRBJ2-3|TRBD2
CASSSLAGGGDTQYF
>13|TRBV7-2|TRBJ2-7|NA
CASSSNRGGEQYF
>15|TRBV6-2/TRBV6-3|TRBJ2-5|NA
CASSYSSFGSETQYF
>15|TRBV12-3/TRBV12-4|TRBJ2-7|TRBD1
CASSLMAGGKYEQYF
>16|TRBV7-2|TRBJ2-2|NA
CASTPLGPVRTGELFF
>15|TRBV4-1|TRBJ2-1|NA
CASSQEALSYNEQFF
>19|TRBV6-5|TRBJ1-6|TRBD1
CASSYSTSQGSSYNSPLHF
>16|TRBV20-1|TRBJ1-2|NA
CSASPRGWGGTTGYTF
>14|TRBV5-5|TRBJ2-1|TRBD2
CASSLGTRGNEQFF
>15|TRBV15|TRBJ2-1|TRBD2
CATSPERTSGDKQFF
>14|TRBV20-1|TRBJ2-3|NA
CSARRNRGTDTQYF
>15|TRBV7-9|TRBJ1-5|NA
CASSLSGGSNQPQHF
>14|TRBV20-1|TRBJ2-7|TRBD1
CSAGLPGQNYEQYF
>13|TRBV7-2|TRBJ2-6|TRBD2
CASSFAGTSGTTF
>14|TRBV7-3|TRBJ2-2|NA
CASRRTANTGELFF
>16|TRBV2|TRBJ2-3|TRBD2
CASSEAGLAGLDTQYF
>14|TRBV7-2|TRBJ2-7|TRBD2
CASSARGGTYEQYF
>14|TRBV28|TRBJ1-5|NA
CASSPSRGKQPQHF
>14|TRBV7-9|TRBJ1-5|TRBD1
CASRPGQDNQPQHF
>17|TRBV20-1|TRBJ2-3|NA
CSARDRHGTQATDTQYF
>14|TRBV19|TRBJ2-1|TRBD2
CASSPGGRYNEQFF
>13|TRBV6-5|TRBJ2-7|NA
CASSTGIAYEQYF
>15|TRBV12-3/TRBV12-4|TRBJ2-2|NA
CASSPWPGETGELFF
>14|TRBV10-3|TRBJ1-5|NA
CAISEETGNQPQHF
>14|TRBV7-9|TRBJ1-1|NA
CASSHTPGDTEAFF
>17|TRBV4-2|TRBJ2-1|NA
CASSRTPGTDAYNEQFF
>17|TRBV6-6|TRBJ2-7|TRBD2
CASSYSGGRAWGSEQYF
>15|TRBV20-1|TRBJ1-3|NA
CSARDLRGSGNTIYF
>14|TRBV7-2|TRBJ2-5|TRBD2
CASSRREGKETQYF
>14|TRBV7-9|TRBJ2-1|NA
CASGRDLGGLEQFF
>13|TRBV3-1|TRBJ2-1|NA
CASSPTLLNEQFF
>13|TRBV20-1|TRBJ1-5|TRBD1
CSALGTGGQPQHF
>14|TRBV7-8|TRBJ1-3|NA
CASSSGASGNTIYF
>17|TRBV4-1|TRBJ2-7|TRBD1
CASSDRGGLDAPRVQYF
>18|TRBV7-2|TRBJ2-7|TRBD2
CASSSVGGAGGPLGEQYF
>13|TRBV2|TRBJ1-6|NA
CASRFAGDSPLHF
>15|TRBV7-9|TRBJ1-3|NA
CASSPPRREKDTIYF
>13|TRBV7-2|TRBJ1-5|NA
CATAEGRYQPQHF
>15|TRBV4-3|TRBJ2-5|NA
CASSQWGDGEETQYF
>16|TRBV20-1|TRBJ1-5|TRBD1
CSARADREREKQPQHF
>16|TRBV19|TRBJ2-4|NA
CASRGSPGDASNIQYF
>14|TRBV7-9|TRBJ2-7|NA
CASSPKQVPYEQYF
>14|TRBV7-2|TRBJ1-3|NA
CASSPWRSGNTIYF
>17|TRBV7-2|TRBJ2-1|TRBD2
CASIWTSGGPGGNEQFF
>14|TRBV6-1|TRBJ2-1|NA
CASRPRDLRGEQFF
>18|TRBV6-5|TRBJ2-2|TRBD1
CASSYGTGTGGNTGELFF
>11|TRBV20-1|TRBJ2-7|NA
CSAGDSREQYF
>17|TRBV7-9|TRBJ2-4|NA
CASSLSQGQSSKNIQYF
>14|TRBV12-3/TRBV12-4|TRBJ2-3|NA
CASSPGPAVDTQYF
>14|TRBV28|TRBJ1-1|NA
CASSLSPVSGEAFF
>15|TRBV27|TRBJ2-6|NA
CASSLSGAGANVLTF
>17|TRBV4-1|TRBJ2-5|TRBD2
CASSQRASGSSVETQYF
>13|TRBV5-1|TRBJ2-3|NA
CASSLGTADTQYF